This is a list of T cell receptor beta chains from one sample in a study of cytomegalovirus exposure and HLA in healthy donors. Sequencing was performed with immunoSEQ multiplex PCR; in TCRdb, only in-frame clones are kept and a portion is missing. The sample includes 100,000 to 150,000 clones, roughly 80% of them seen just once. Sequencing input: PBMCs. The receptor set was obtained from a woman aged 40 to 50 in good health and CMV-seronegative. Each CDR3 is given with its conserved first and last residue. The D gene is left open where the match is weak.

D | J | V | CDR3
TRBD1 | TRBJ2-1 | TRBV27 | CASSTRDREQFF
NA | TRBJ1-2 | TRBV19 | CASSIGGGYTF
NA | TRBJ1-5 | TRBV9 | CASSVDGGTYQPQHF
NA | TRBJ2-3 | TRBV7-2 | CASSLTGVSEDTQYF
TRBD1 | TRBJ1-2 | TRBV18 | CASSPGTGVGGYGYTF
TRBD1 | TRBJ2-3 | TRBV11-2 | CASSKWGTGGGTDTQYF
NA | TRBJ2-1 | TRBV4-3 | CASSQVWGDYHEQFF
TRBD1 | TRBJ2-1 | TRBV7-6 | CASSSGTGVYNEQFF
TRBD1 | TRBJ1-1 | TRBV25-1 | CASSEPGGLNTEAFF
TRBD1 | TRBJ1-2 | TRBV15 | CATSARRQGAGGYTF
TRBD1 | TRBJ1-1 | TRBV27 | CASSFRGPNTEAFF
TRBD2 | TRBJ2-5 | TRBV7-2 | CASSSRLAGGRETQYF
TRBD2 | TRBJ2-7 | TRBV5-1 | CASSLAGTSALYEQYF
NA | TRBJ2-6 | TRBV5-4 | CASSLGGHPSGANVLTF
NA | TRBJ1-4 | TRBV7-2 | CASSLVPRLDEKLFF
TRBD1 | TRBJ1-5 | TRBV7-2 | CASSQDRGRYQPQHF
TRBD1 | TRBJ1-1 | TRBV5-1 | CASSRGGQGTEAFF
NA | TRBJ2-2 | TRBV27 | CASSLFLNTGELFF
NA | TRBJ1-6 | TRBV9 | CASTTGRPDSPLHF
TRBD1 | TRBJ1-6 | TRBV19 | CASSSSTGVSSPLHF
TRBD1 | TRBJ1-1 | TRBV7-9 | CASSRDRALNTEAFF
TRBD2 | TRBJ2-2 | TRBV7-6 | CASSSTSGNTGELFF
TRBD2 | TRBJ2-7 | TRBV7-2 | CASSWDSGRYEQYF
NA | TRBJ1-6 | TRBV7-6 | CASSRSSGHSYNSPLHF
TRBD1 | TRBJ1-2 | TRBV14 | CASSQGTGDGYTF
TRBD1 | TRBJ2-2 | TRBV7-9 | CASSLGRQGDTGELFF
TRBD2 | TRBJ2-1 | TRBV27 | CASSLLAGRTYNEQFF
TRBD1 | TRBJ1-2 | TRBV9 | CASSAFTTGGEGYTF
NA | TRBJ2-1 | TRBV9 | CASSVVGTNYNEQFF
NA | TRBJ2-7 | TRBV5-4 | CASSHGTDAYEQYF
TRBD1 | TRBJ1-5 | TRBV29-1 | CSVLQGGNQPQHF
TRBD2 | TRBJ2-1 | TRBV7-3 | CASSTGTSGNNEQFF
NA | TRBJ1-3 | TRBV19 | CASSLSEVTGNTIYF
TRBD1 | TRBJ1-4 | TRBV4-1 | CASSHLLGTGEGAEKLFF
NA | TRBJ2-3 | TRBV27 | CASSLTPSTDTQYF
TRBD2 | TRBJ2-1 | TRBV29-1 | CSVRTSGSGEQFF
TRBD1 | TRBJ1-3 | TRBV4-2 | CASSQDQGESGNTIYF
NA | TRBJ1-5 | TRBV11-2 | CASSLDSPNQPQHF
NA | TRBJ1-1 | TRBV7-3 | CASSLSGVGGTEAFF
TRBD2 | TRBJ2-7 | TRBV27 | CASSRQGTIPTYEQYF
NA | TRBJ1-6 | TRBV10-3 | CAISEQLFNSPLHF
TRBD2 | TRBJ2-1 | TRBV9 | CASSAVAGGTYNEQFF